This TCR beta chain was recovered during a study of blood T cell repertoires in COVID-19. Study overall: Both acute and convalescent COVID-19 samples were obtained from the United States, Italy and Spain. PBMCs, B-cell-depleted T cells, or T cells provided the cDNA or gDNA that made up the material.

The CDR3 consists of 16 residues. Authors' analysis steps: Amplification of reference gene primers provided the estimated nucleated cell counts. The method was immunoSEQ multiplex PCR; TCRdb's version includes in-frame clones alone and lacks a portion of them. The DNA gave D and trimming, while V, J and clone size come from that table. Counted here are hundreds of thousands of clones, more than 75% occurring once; the ten biggest clones make up roughly 1.6%. Source material: peripheral blood. V is TRBV21-1 and J is TRBJ2-7; the D segment call TRBD1 is taken from the table without a DNA check. TRBV21-1 is given as a pseudogene. This TCR was recovered from a woman between 40 and 55 years old who had recovered from COVID-19. CDR3 DNA: TGTGCCAGCAGCCATAGCCACCCGGGACAGAATTACGAGCAGTACTTC. Translated, it gives CASSHSHPGQNYEQYF.